This TCR beta chain was recorded in a study of shared clonotypes between healthy human individuals. Study as a whole: Plates per donor: three CD4 naive, three CD4 memory, two CD8 naive, one CD8 memory.

Using immunoSEQ multiplex PCR, the repertoire was profiled, and TCRdb retains in-frame clones only, with some absent. Found here are approximately 1,500,000 clones, 98% of them singletons; the top ten hold around 0.45%. Germline V CDR1 and CDR2: SNHLY, FYNNEI. The V end was cut by 7 bases, the J end by 4 bases, with 11 bases between. The CDR3 has 13 residues. Study-wide results and caveats: Lower generation probabilities were found for non-shared clonotypes than for those shared by all four donors.

Subsets obtained from CD4+ cells comprised CD45RA+ naive and CD45RA-negative memory cells. In regard to this clone: Its cognate antigen is unknown.

V gene TRBV2 combines with J gene TRBJ2-1; unclear D gene. The TCR sequence derives from a man aged 25 to 40 in good health. Source material: naive CD4+ T cells sorted from blood. Regarding subset: CD45RA+ positively selected. Here the CDR3 reads CASKRESYNEQFF. CDR3 in DNA: TGTGCCAGCAAAAGGGAATCATACAATGAGCAGTTCTTC.